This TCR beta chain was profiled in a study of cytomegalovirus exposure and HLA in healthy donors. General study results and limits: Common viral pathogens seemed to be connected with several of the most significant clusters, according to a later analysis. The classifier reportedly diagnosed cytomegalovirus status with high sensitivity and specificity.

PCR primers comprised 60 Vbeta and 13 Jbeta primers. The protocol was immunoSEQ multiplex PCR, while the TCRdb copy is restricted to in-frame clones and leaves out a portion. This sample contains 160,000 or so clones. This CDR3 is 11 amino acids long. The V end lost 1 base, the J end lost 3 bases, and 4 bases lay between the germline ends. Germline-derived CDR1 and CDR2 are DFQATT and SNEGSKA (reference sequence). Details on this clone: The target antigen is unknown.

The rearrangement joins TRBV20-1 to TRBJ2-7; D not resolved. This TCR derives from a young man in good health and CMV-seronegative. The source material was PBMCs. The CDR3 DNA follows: TGCAGTGCTAGAGCAGACTACGAGCAGTACTTC. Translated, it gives CSARADYEQYF.